This passage covers 32 T cell receptor beta chains from one sample sequenced in a study of spatial heterogeneity in lung cancer. As to time point: blood at routine non-recurrence follow-up after resection. The sequenced material consisted of unsorted whole RNA from tumor, nontumor lung or frozen PBMC. TCRdb analysed the 5' RACE reads with MiXCR anew, one entry per CDR3 protein. The table shows around 120,000 distinct CDR3 sequences, with 9% to 15% occurring only once. Sequenced material: PBMCs, taken at follow-up. These receptors all come from a male donor with early-stage non-small cell lung cancer.

This chain joins TRBV2 and TRBJ1-2; 8 bases agree with TRBD1. This CDR3 comprises 15 residues. Germline values: CDR1 SNHLY, CDR2 FYNNEI. V shed 6 bases, J shed 1 base, and the junction held 7 bases outside the gene matches. The DNA for the CDR3 is TGTGCCAGCAGAGAACAGGGGGGGATTAACTATGGCTACACCTTC. Its protein is CASREQGGINYGYTF.

The V gene is TRBV6-2 or TRBV6-3, the J gene TRBJ1-4; unclear D gene. V lost 2 bases and J 0 bases, leaving 7 bases between the germline ends. CDR3 length: 15 residues. In germline, CDR1 is MNHEY, CDR2 SVGEGT. The CDR3 spells CASSYTFATNEKLFF. As DNA, the CDR3 is TGTGCCAGCAGTTACACCTTTGCAACTAATGAAAAACTGTTTTTT.

This clonotype was found a few times. The CDR3 DNA is TGTGCCAGCAGTTTATCGACAGGGTACGAGCAGTACTTC. It codes for CASSLSTGYEQYF. The chain couples TRBV27 to TRBJ2-7; 7 bases align to TRBD1. V dropped 0 bases and J dropped 4; count of bases not matched to a gene: 0. CDR1 is MNHEY, CDR2 SMNVEV, per germline (reference sequence). The CDR3 loop spans 13 amino acids.

This clonotype was seen many times. The chain carries TRBV29-1 and TRBJ2-7, with 10 bases identical to TRBD1. CDR3 size: 13 residues. Germline CDR1 is SQVTM and CDR2 is ANQGSEA. Trimming at V came to 6 bases and at J to 4 bases, leaving 6 bases not matched to a gene. The CDR3 nucleotides are TGCAGCGTGGGACAGGGGACGGGATACGAGCAGTACTTC. As protein: CSVGQGTGYEQYF.

V usage is TRBV5-1 and J usage is TRBJ1-3; D perhaps matches TRBD1 (5 bases). V was shortened by 4 bases and J by 0 bases, with 11 bases between the two germline ends. This CDR3 is built from 15 residues. Germline V gene lookup returns CDR1 SGHRS and CDR2 YFSETQ. This CDR3 reads CASSNQGNSGNTIYF. The CDR3 DNA reads as TGCGCCAGCAGCAATCAGGGAAACTCTGGAAACACCATATATTTT.

This clonotype showed up just a few times. This chain joins TRBV10-2 and TRBJ2-3; D may be TRBD1 (5 bases). V lost 2 bases and J 4 bases, leaving 10 bases between the germline ends. Germline CDR1 reads WSHSY; CDR2 reads SAAADI. The CDR3 runs 14 residues. For the CDR3, the DNA is TGCGCCAGCAGTGAGGGTCAGGGTCCAGATACGCAGTATTTT. The encoded protein is CASSEGQGPDTQYF.

Only a few counts were recorded for this clonotype. The gene calls are TRBV11-2 and TRBJ1-2; 9 positions agree with TRBD1. The CDR3 totals 15 residues. J was trimmed by 3 bases and V by 4 bases; bases with no gene match: 6. Germline V CDR1 and CDR2: SGHAT, FQNNGV. CDR3 sequence (DNA): TGTGCCAGCAGCTCGCCGGGACAGGGTGACTATGGCTACACCTTC. It is translated as CASSSPGQGDYGYTF.

The J gene is TRBJ2-6, the V gene TRBV25-1, with D uncertain. Germline V lookup: CDR1 MGHDK, CDR2 SYGVNS. The CDR3 runs to 14 residues. Trimming removed 8 bases at V and 0 bases at J, with 8 bases between. CDR3 region: CASAGSSGANVLTF. The CDR3 DNA sequence: TGTGCCAGCGCCGGCAGCTCTGGGGCCAACGTCCTGACTTTC.

This clonotype has a count of ten or more. The junction does not match germline at one end; this may be a read error. The V call is TRBV5-6, the J call TRBJ2-1; either TRBD1 or TRBD2 may supply D (5 bases each). The CDR3 covers 11 residues. Germline-derived CDR1 and CDR2 are SGHDT and YYEEEE. In nucleotides, the CDR3 is TGTGCCAGCAGCTTAGGGGACCTCTTAGTCTTC. Protein product: CASSLGDLLVF.

The sample holds a few counts of this clonotype. The chain joins TRBV18 to TRBJ2-7; 7 bases fit TRBD1. V lost 4 bases and J lost 6; bases outside the gene matches: 18. The CDR3 extends over 17 amino acids. CDR1 is KGHSH, CDR2 LQKENI, per germline. As DNA, the CDR3 is TGTGCCAGCTCACTTCCCCTGGGACAGTCCCCCGCGGGCGAGCAGTACTTC. It codes for CASSLPLGQSPAGEQYF.

This sequence joins TRBV7-8 and TRBJ2-7; D call uncertain. CDR3 length: 14 amino acids. The V end lost 5 bases, the J end lost 7 bases, and 18 bases lay between the germline ends. Germline CDR1 and CDR2: SGHVS and FQNEAQ. CDR3 amino acids: CASSQSDRMGEQYF. CDR3 coding DNA: TGTGCCAGCAGCCAATCGGACCGAATGGGGGAGCAGTACTTC.

This clonotype has a count of ten or more. V usage is TRBV19 and J usage is TRBJ2-6; D might be TRBD2 (6 bases). Germline V gene data show CDR1 as LNHDA and CDR2 as SQIVND (reference sequence). This CDR3 contains 19 residues. V lost 7 bases, J lost 2 bases, and 24 bases lay in between. The CDR3 DNA follows: TGTGCCAGTACGACGGGGGATCTTGCTCCATGGGCTGGGGCCAACGTCCTGACTTTC. Translating it yields CASTTGDLAPWAGANVLTF.

This clonotype was observed at least ten times. The chain recombines TRBV12-3 or TRBV12-4 with TRBJ1-2, with a weak D call TRBD1 (6 bases). The CDR3 loop spans 14 amino acids. V lost 5 bases, J lost 8 bases, and 18 bases lay in between. The CDR3 coding sequence is TGTGCCAGCAGTCCAGGACAGACACGGGGCGGCTACACCTTC. It codes for CASSPGQTRGGYTF.

J is TRBJ2-3 and V is TRBV7-6; D gene unclear. This CDR3 has 15 residues. V lost 5 bases and J 1 base, leaving 13 bases between the germline ends. Germline V CDR1 and CDR2: SGHVS, FNYEAQ. The CDR3 is CASSPLVSGTDTQYF. CDR3 coding DNA: TGTGCCAGCAGCCCCCTGGTGAGCGGCACAGATACGCAGTATTTT.

This clonotype has only a few counts. The chain joins TRBV25-1 to TRBJ1-6; no clear D gene. CDR3 length equals 13 residues. Germline loops: CDR1 MGHDK, CDR2 SYGVNS. Trimming took off 4 bases at V and 9 bases at J, with 10 bases between the two ends. Here the CDR3 DNA reads TGTGCCAGCAGTGGGTTGGAGGGTTCACCCCTCCACTTT. Its protein is CASSGLEGSPLHF.

A few counts support this clonotype. J is TRBJ2-7 and V is TRBV7-9, with 9 bases lining up with TRBD2. Per germline, CDR1 SEHNR and CDR2 FQNEAQ (reference sequence). The ends lost 11 bases at V and 2 bases at J; junction bases unmatched: 10. The CDR3 runs 14 residues. The CDR3 reads CASSPSGGTYEQYF. DNA for the CDR3: TGTGCCTCCAGCCCCAGCGGGGGGACCTACGAGCAGTACTTC.

In its sample, this clonotype was seen a few times. This chain's CDR3 is CASSQERRVPFRGGVYGYTF. For the CDR3, the DNA is TGCGCCAGCAGCCAAGAGCGGAGGGTACCTTTCCGAGGAGGAGTCTATGGCTACACCTTC. The V gene is TRBV4-3, the J gene TRBJ1-2; D is uncertain. The germline V and J ends were trimmed by 0 bases and 4 bases, with 27 bases remaining between them. Germline-derived CDR1 and CDR2 are LGHNA and YSLEER. CDR3 length: 20 residues.

The V and J genes are TRBV12-3 or TRBV12-4 and TRBJ1-3; the D is unclear. The CDR3 runs to 12 residues. Trimming took 6 bases from V and 6 from J, leaving 9 bases between them. The CDR3 protein is CASSNRANTIYF. In nucleotides, the CDR3 is TGTGCCAGCAGCAACCGGGCAAACACCATATATTTT.

This clonotype was seen ten or more times. The chain uses TRBV20-1 and TRBJ1-2, with a weak D call TRBD1 (6 bases). The CDR3 has 12 residues. In germline, CDR1 is DFQATT, CDR2 SNEGSKA (reference sequence). The ends were cut back, 1 base at V and 8 bases at J, with 11 bases in the middle. CDR3 DNA sequence: TGCAGTGCTAGAGCCCCAGGGGAGGGCTACACCTTC. It translates to CSARAPGEGYTF.

This clonotype has just a few counts. The V and J genes are TRBV11-2 and TRBJ1-1; D may be TRBD1 (5 bases). The germline V gene encodes CDR1 SGHAT and CDR2 FQNNGV. V was trimmed by 5 bases and J by 10 bases, leaving 14 bases between them. There are 12 residues in the CDR3. This chain's CDR3 is CASSPGVGGAFF. The CDR3, as DNA: TGTGCCAGCAGCCCCGGGGTCGGGGGAGCTTTCTTT.

The table lists this clonotype with a few counts. The rearrangement joins TRBV10-3 to TRBJ1-4, with TRBD1 as a possible D gene (6 bases). Trimming stripped 9 bases from V and 8 bases from J, with 16 bases between. CDR1 ENHRY and CDR2 SYGVKD come from the germline V gene. This CDR3 is 13 amino acids long. The CDR3: CAIRQDQAEKLFF. The CDR3 DNA is TGTGCCATTAGACAGGACCAGGCCGAAAAACTGTTTTTT.

This clonotype was picked up many times. This chain joins TRBV20-1 and TRBJ2-7, with a tentative D call TRBD2 (6 bases). CDR1 is DFQATT and CDR2 is SNEGSKA in the germline V gene (reference sequence). V was trimmed by 5 bases and J by 0 bases, leaving 11 bases between them. The CDR3 runs 13 residues. CDR3 region: CSALGLSSYEQYF. DNA of the CDR3: TGCAGTGCTTTGGGACTGAGCTCCTACGAGCAGTACTTC.

J is TRBJ1-3 and V is TRBV7-9; D ambiguous. CDR1 is SEHNR and CDR2 is FQNEAQ in the germline V gene (reference sequence). Deletions cut 1 base from V and 0 bases from J, with 10 bases between. The CDR3 runs to 16 residues. The DNA for the CDR3 is TGTGCCAGCAGCTTAGAGGGTCCAAGCTCTGGAAACACCATATATTTT. As protein: CASSLEGPSSGNTIYF.

J is TRBJ2-7 and V is TRBV2; TRBD1 is a possible D gene (6 bases). The V end lost 10 bases, the J end lost 3 bases, and 19 bases lay between the germline ends. The length of the CDR3 is 14 residues. Germline V CDR1 and CDR2: SNHLY, FYNNEI. The CDR3 is CATMLDSHGYEQYF. DNA for the CDR3: TGTGCCACGATGTTGGACAGTCATGGCTACGAGCAGTACTTC.

This clonotype has at least ten counts. This sequence joins TRBV5-1 and TRBJ2-2; 8 bases are a match to TRBD1. V shed 2 bases and J 0 bases; nucleotides not matched to a gene: 3. CDR1 and CDR2 from the germline V gene are SGHRS and YFSETQ. This CDR3 is 16 amino acids long. CDR3 coding DNA: TGCGCCAGCAGCTTATTGGACAGGGCGAACACCGGGGAGCTGTTTTTT. It yields the protein CASSLLDRANTGELFF.

This clonotype was observed many times. V is TRBV29-1 and J is TRBJ1-5; no firm D call. V shed 4 bases and J shed 4 bases, with 17 bases lying between them. CDR1 and CDR2 from the germline V gene are SQVTM and ANQGSEA. The CDR3 is made up of 15 amino acids. The CDR3 nucleotides are TGCAGCGTTGCGGACGGCATCCTGGGGAATCAGCCCCAGCATTTT. It is translated as CSVADGILGNQPQHF.

At least ten counts were recorded for this clonotype. This chain links TRBV6-5 with TRBJ2-1; no reliable D call. Trimming took off 6 bases at V and 6 bases at J, with 6 bases between the two ends. Germline assignment: CDR1 MNHEY and CDR2 SVGAGI. CDR3 length equals 11 residues. The CDR3 spells CASSHFNEQFF. As DNA, the CDR3 is TGTGCCAGCAGCCATTTCAATGAGCAGTTCTTC.

There are a few counts of this clonotype. The chain employs TRBV11-2 and TRBJ2-3; 10 nucleotides align to TRBD2. With V trimmed by 4 bases and J by 5 bases, 6 bases remained unmatched. Germline CDR1 SGHAT, CDR2 FQNNGV. The CDR3 is made up of 15 amino acids. In nucleotides, the CDR3 is TGTGCCAGCAGCTCTGGTCGACTAGCGGGAGATACGCAGTATTTT. Encoded protein: CASSSGRLAGDTQYF.

This clonotype has more than one count but fewer than ten. The chain recombines TRBV2 with TRBJ1-4; D unresolved. Germline-derived CDR1 and CDR2 are SNHLY and FYNNEI. Trimming cost V 0 bases and J 5 bases, with 10 bases left between them. This CDR3 spans 15 amino acids. DNA for the CDR3: TGTGCCAGCAGTGAAGCAGGGAATGGGAATGAAAAACTGTTTTTT. It codes for CASSEAGNGNEKLFF.

The CDR3 nucleotides are TGTGCCAGCAGTGAGAGACAGGGGGCTGTCATGAACACTGAAGCTTTCTTT. Encoded protein: CASSERQGAVMNTEAFF. V and J are TRBV6-1 and TRBJ1-1, with TRBD1 identical over 10 bases. The CDR3 contains 17 residues. Unmatched junction bases numbered 7, after V lost 3 bases and J lost 0 bases. The V gene's germline CDR1 is MNHNS and CDR2 SASEGT.

Many counts were recorded for this clonotype. This sequence joins TRBV6-5 and TRBJ1-1, with D unclear. CDR1 is MNHEY, CDR2 SVGAGI, per germline. Trimming took off 5 bases at V and 4 bases at J, with 11 bases between the two ends. CDR3 length equals 13 residues. Here the CDR3 reads CASSDGFGTEAFF. In nucleotides, the CDR3 is TGTGCCAGCAGTGACGGGTTTGGCACTGAAGCTTTCTTT.

Only a few counts were recorded for this clonotype. V usage is TRBV28 and J usage is TRBJ2-7; D is tentatively TRBD1 or TRBD2 (6 bases each). CDR1 and CDR2 from the germline V gene are MDHEN and SYDVKM. With 5 bases removed from V and 1 base from J, the gap between germline ends came to 15 bases. This CDR3 comprises 15 residues. The CDR3 loop reads CASSPPRGLSYEQYF. The CDR3 bases are TGTGCCAGCAGTCCCCCCCGGGGGCTTTCCTACGAGCAGTACTTC.